This record covers a single T cell receptor beta chain. Its antigen remains unidentified. No base quality information exists; no much larger clone differs at one position. TCRbeta CDR3 regions were amplified from genomic DNA using the immunoSEQ Assay, a bias-controlled multiplex PCR. Turning to the authors' computational methods: Within the assay, amplification of reference gene primers was used to estimate how many nucleated cells each sample contained. To quantify the absolute abundance of each unique TCRbeta CDR3 rearrangement, sequence reads were collapsed and filtered. Productive Simpson clonality was computed per sample as the square root of Simpson's diversity index over productive rearrangements. Entries here come from immuneACCESS through TCRdb and include only in-frame sequences with V and J called. Some clones fail to appear in such tables; in the studies checked, an unresolved V gene covers under half of the shortfall, and the cause of the remainder is unknown. For V, J and clone size, that table is used; D and trimming come from the DNA. The sample has 150,000 to 200,000 clones on record, 82% of them singletons. The ten largest clones capture around 10% of the sample.

V loses 3 bases of germline sequence and J loses 5 bases, and the interval between the two ends is 13 bases. The CDR3 starts with the cysteine, ends with the phenylalanine, and has 14 residues. Left in the record is the CDR3 DNA by itself, 42 bases read in frame from the first base. CDR1 SNHLY and CDR2 FYNNEI were looked up in the germline V gene. These data belong to a study of blood T cell repertoires in COVID-19 (dated by TCRdb to 2020 to 2022). Background on the whole study: Samples covering the acute and convalescent phases of COVID-19 were provided by collaborators in the United States, Italy and Spain. The material from the prospective study consisted of cDNA or gDNA derived from T cells, B-cell-depleted T cells, or PBMCs. Deeply sampled blood TCRbeta repertoires from subjects exposed to, actively infected with, or recovered from COVID-19 were included in the dataset. The repertoires were released in a freely available public database intended as a resource for research on the immune response to SARS-CoV-2. The samples were drawn from two sources: the first 160 participants of the ongoing ImmuneRACE study, and 1,254 subjects contributed by 6 global collaborators. A de-identified subject ID, COVID-19 status, age in years and sex were almost always included in the sample metadata. Where available, HLA class I and class II types were obtained from metadata supplied by the sample provider rather than from assay-based typing. Here is what the overall study found, with its caveats: The amount of clinical and demographic metadata varied by source and participant and was provided uncurated.

Enrolling through a virtual design, the prospective study's participants ranged in age from roughly 18 to 90 years and lived across some 22 United States geographic areas. In the prospective study, cohorts were assigned on the basis of participant-reported clinical history obtained from a screening survey and a study questionnaire. Recovered participants in ImmuneRACE Cohort 3 were defined as having two consecutive negative NP/OP PCR tests, clearance from a healthcare professional, or resolution of symptoms. Each participant in the prospective study had whole blood, serum and a nasopharyngeal or oropharyngeal swab collected by mobile phlebotomists. Prospective study participants could optionally give additional blood draws and questionnaires over a roughly two-month period. Before DNA extraction, prospective study blood samples were shipped either frozen or at room temperature.

Sample: PBMCs or T cells enriched from blood (not recorded which). The chain joins TRBV2 to TRBJ1-1; TRBD1 is possibly the D segment (6 matching bases). The receptor was isolated from a man aged 50-60 years who had recovered from COVID-19. The CDR3 amino acid sequence is: CASSDVGAGTEAFF. The DNA is TGTGCCAGCAGTGATGTGGGGGCAGGTACTGAAGCTTTCTTT.